The 20 T cell receptor beta chains listed next were all sequenced from one sample in a study of T cells after yellow fever vaccination. MiXCR, applied by TCRdb to the 5' RACE reads, yields one record per CDR3 protein. This table holds about 630,000 distinct CDR3 sequences, approximately 13% found once. Sample: PBMCs, taken on the day of the yellow fever booster vaccination. These receptors were taken from a young man who received the YFV17D yellow fever vaccine.

CDR3 sequence (DNA): TGCAGTGCGCCCAGCAGAGCGGGAGGGCCGCTAGATACGCAGTATTTT. Translated, it gives CSAPSRAGGPLDTQYF. The chain employs TRBV20-1 and TRBJ2-3; 10 bases align to TRBD2. Germline-derived CDR1 and CDR2 are DFQATT and SNEGSKA (reference sequence). The CDR3 consists of 16 residues. The trim removed 6 bases at V and 5 bases at J, leaving 14 bases unmatched.

This clonotype was seen a few times. V gene TRBV6-5 combines with J gene TRBJ2-3, with D perhaps TRBD1 (6 bases). Looked up from germline, CDR1 is MNHEY and CDR2 is SVGAGI. The CDR3 spans 16 residues. Trimming cost V 4 bases and J 3 bases, with 17 bases left between them. CDR3 coding DNA: TGTGCCAGCAGTTCCCAGAAAGGGGGTATTACAGATACGCAGTATTTT. Its translation is CASSSQKGGITDTQYF.

V and J are TRBV5-4 and TRBJ2-2; 15 bases match TRBD2. This CDR3 contains 15 residues. Per germline, CDR1 SGHNT and CDR2 YYREEE (reference sequence). J lost 7 bases, V lost 4 bases, and 2 bases had no gene match. This chain's CDR3 is CASSLGLAGGGELFF. CDR3 in DNA: TGTGCCAGCAGCCTGGGACTAGCGGGAGGCGGGGAGCTGTTTTTT.

This clonotype has more than one count but fewer than ten. This rearrangement joins TRBV5-1 to TRBJ2-2; D not resolved. The CDR3 is 15 residues long. The V end lost 3 bases, the J end lost 1 base, and 10 bases lay between the germline ends. Germline V gives CDR1 SGHRS, CDR2 YFSETQ. CDR3 loop: CASSYQALNTGELFF. DNA of the CDR3: TGCGCCAGCAGCTATCAAGCGCTGAACACCGGGGAGCTGTTTTTT.

The CDR3 reads CSAQRDLAGNNEQFF. The DNA for the CDR3 is TGCAGTGCTCAAAGAGATCTAGCGGGAAACAATGAGCAGTTCTTC. The V and J genes are TRBV20-1 and TRBJ2-1; TRBD2 matches at 9 bases. The germline V gene encodes CDR1 DFQATT and CDR2 SNEGSKA (reference sequence). The CDR3 has 15 residues. Trimming removed 5 bases from V and 5 bases from J; junction bases left unmatched: 10.

This sequence joins TRBV7-9 and TRBJ1-5; D unclear. V dropped 3 bases and J dropped 3 bases, with 9 bases sitting between them. Germline CDR1 reads SEHNR; CDR2 reads FQNEAQ (reference sequence). The length of the CDR3 is 14 residues. CDR3 nucleotide sequence: TGTGCCAGCAGCTTCCGAGGGTACAATCAGCCCCAGCATTTT. Its translation is CASSFRGYNQPQHF.

CDR3 DNA: TGCAGTGCGAGGGGACTAGCGGACGGCGGGGAGCTGTTTTTT. Its protein is CSARGLADGGELFF. The chain couples TRBV20-1 to TRBJ2-2, with 11 bases fitting TRBD2. Germline V gene sequence: CDR1 DFQATT, CDR2 SNEGSKA (reference sequence). The CDR3 has 14 amino acids. J gave up 7 bases and V 6 bases, and 7 bases lay outside the gene matches.

This chain joins TRBV14 and TRBJ2-2, with TRBD2 identical over 10 bases. The V and J ends lost 1 base and 3 bases, in that order; junction bases with no gene match: 11. The CDR3 runs to 19 residues. CDR1 SGHDN and CDR2 FVKESK come from the germline V gene. The CDR3 loop is CASSQVRGLTSGDTGELFF. CDR3 coding DNA: TGTGCCAGCAGCCAAGTTCGGGGACTAACTAGCGGGGACACCGGGGAGCTGTTTTTT.

This clonotype was counted a few times. V gene TRBV14 combines with J gene TRBJ2-2, with unresolved D. The CDR3 runs to 16 residues. With 1 base removed from V and 0 bases from J, the gap between germline ends came to 9 bases. Germline V gene lookup returns CDR1 SGHDN and CDR2 FVKESK. CDR3 nucleotides: TGTGCCAGCAGCCAAGGCGGCGTAGCGAACACCGGGGAGCTGTTTTTT. The encoded protein is CASSQGGVANTGELFF.

V and J are TRBV15 and TRBJ2-5; TRBD1 matches at 10 bases. The V gene's germline CDR1 is LNHNV and CDR2 YYDKDF (reference sequence). The CDR3 runs to 16 residues. J was trimmed by 4 bases and V by 4 bases; bases with no gene match: 9. The DNA of the CDR3 is TGTGCCACCAGCAATCGACCGGGACAGGGGCGAGAGACCCAGTACTTC. Protein product: CATSNRPGQGRETQYF.

The rearrangement uses TRBV11-2 and TRBJ2-1; 13 bases are shared with TRBD2. Looked up from germline, CDR1 is SGHAT and CDR2 is FQNNGV. Losses at the gene ends were 5 bases for V and 4 bases for J; bases not matched to a gene: 11. There are 18 residues in the CDR3. CDR3 DNA sequence: TGTGCCAGCAGCGAAGGAACGGGACTAGCGGGGAGATACAATGAGCAGTTCTTC. It yields the protein CASSEGTGLAGRYNEQFF.

This chain's CDR3 is CASSPGRLPGYNEQFF. CDR3 bases: TGCGCCAGCAGCCCAGGCCGACTCCCCGGCTACAATGAGCAGTTCTTC. This sequence joins TRBV5-1 and TRBJ2-1, with unresolved D. CDR3 size: 16 residues. The germline V gene has CDR1 SGHRS and CDR2 YFSETQ. Trimming cost V 4 bases and J 3 bases, with 17 bases left between them.

The rearrangement links TRBV5-1 to TRBJ1-4; D not certain. Germline values: CDR1 SGHRS, CDR2 YFSETQ. V was pared by 2 bases and J by 3 bases, with 14 bases between. This CDR3 is built from 16 residues. CDR3 sequence: CASSFSQTGSNEKLFF. CDR3 coding DNA: TGCGCCAGCAGCTTCTCCCAGACGGGGTCTAATGAAAAACTGTTTTTT.

As concerns this clonotype: A junction boundary mismatches the germline segment, possibly from a read error. This chain connects TRBV6-5 to TRBJ2-6; weak D call: TRBD1 (5 bases). Per the germline V gene, CDR1 is MNHEY and CDR2 is SVGAGI. The CDR3 consists of 19 residues. DNA for the CDR3: TGTGCCAGCAGTTACTCATCCTCGACTTCTTACTCTGGGGCCAACGTCCTGATTTTC. It specifies CASSYSSSTSYSGANVLIF.

Only a few counts were recorded for this clonotype. The CDR3 DNA follows: TGTGCCAGCAGTTTAGGGGGGAGCGGAGGCCAAGAGACCCAGTACTTC. Encoded protein: CASSLGGSGGQETQYF. V usage is TRBV12-3 or TRBV12-4 and J usage is TRBJ2-5, with D possibly being TRBD1 or TRBD2 (5 bases each). Between the trimmed V and J ends, which lost 1 base and 1 base, there was a span of 13 bases. CDR3 size: 16 residues.

The chain employs TRBV20-1 and TRBJ2-3; 8 positions match TRBD2. The CDR3 sequence is 14 residues long. The trim removed 3 bases at V and 3 bases at J, leaving 5 bases unmatched. Germline assignment: CDR1 DFQATT and CDR2 SNEGSKA (reference sequence). CDR3 protein: CSASGRAMTDTQYF. The CDR3 DNA follows: TGCAGTGCTAGCGGGAGGGCCATGACAGATACGCAGTATTTT.

The V and J genes are TRBV4-2 and TRBJ2-5; a possible D gene is TRBD2 (5 bases). V lost 2 bases and J lost 5, with 21 bases in between. The CDR3 loop spans 17 amino acids. The germline V gene encodes CDR1 LGHNA and CDR2 YNFKEQ. CDR3 sequence: CASSQFLPGGLGETQYF. The CDR3 DNA sequence: TGTGCCAGCAGCCAATTCCTCCCAGGAGGCCTAGGGGAGACCCAGTACTTC.

The chain has TRBV28 and TRBJ2-7; no definite D call. With 3 bases removed from V and 6 bases from J, the gap between germline ends came to 3 bases. Germline assignment: CDR1 MDHEN and CDR2 SYDVKM. CDR3 length: 10 amino acids. In DNA, the CDR3 is TGTGCCAGCAGTTTTTCCGAGCAGTACTTC. Its translation: CASSFSEQYF.

The table lists this clonotype with a count of one. J is TRBJ2-1 and V is TRBV20-1; D possibly corresponds to TRBD1 (5 bases). V shed 1 base and J shed 15 bases, with 25 bases lying between them. The CDR3 sequence is 15 residues long. Germline V lookup: CDR1 DFQATT, CDR2 SNEGSKA (reference sequence). Here the CDR3 DNA reads TGCAGTGCTAGAGGGACCAGGGATGTGGGGAAGTCAAGGTTCTTC. Translated: CSARGTRDVGKSRFF.

The chain carries TRBV10-3 and TRBJ2-7, with a weak D call TRBD1 (6 bases). Trimming removed 5 bases at V and 5 bases at J, with 13 bases between. Germline values: CDR1 ENHRY, CDR2 SYGVKD. CDR3 length equals 13 residues. The CDR3 nucleotides read TGTGCCATCAGTTTACAGGGTTTGCACGAGCAGTACTTC. Translated: CAISLQGLHEQYF.